The next 19 T cell receptor beta chains were all read from a single sample in a study of T cell responses to AZD1222 COVID-19 vaccine. Assay: immunoSEQ multiplex PCR; the TCRdb copy retains only in-frame clones and omits some. The repertoire includes roughly 140,000 clones, around 88% of them detected once, and 3% to 4% sits in the top ten. This sample comprised peripheral blood, obtained on day 0 of MenACWY control vaccination. These receptor sequences come from an adult in good health.

The chain combines TRBV28 with TRBJ2-3; 8 bases agree with TRBD2. CDR1 and CDR2 (germline): MDHEN, SYDVKM. This CDR3 has 15 residues. Germline trimming cut 6 bases from V and 5 bases from J; bases unmatched to any gene: 10. The CDR3: CASRGNSGNVDTQYF. CDR3 DNA sequence: TGTGCCAGCAGGGGTAATAGCGGGAACGTAGATACGCAGTATTTT.

In this sample, this clone turned up once. The J gene is TRBJ2-3, the V gene TRBV24-1; D not resolved. The CDR3 is 12 amino acids. V was shortened by 4 bases and J by 1 base, with 2 bases between the two germline ends. The germline gives CDR1 KGHDR, CDR2 SFDVKD. The CDR3 is CATSERTDTQYF. CDR3 bases: TGTGCCACCAGTGAGCGCACAGATACGCAGTATTTT.

V usage is TRBV25-1 and J usage is TRBJ1-2; D unclear. Germline CDR1 is MGHDK and CDR2 is SYGVNS. The CDR3 consists of 12 residues. V shed 6 bases and J shed 4 bases, with 9 bases lying between them. The CDR3 loop is CASSSQSYGYTF. The CDR3 DNA sequence: TGTGCCAGCAGCAGTCAGAGCTATGGCTACACCTTC.

This chain links TRBV29-1 with TRBJ1-5; tentatively, D is TRBD1 (5 bases). The germline V gene encodes CDR1 SQVTM and CDR2 ANQGSEA. V was pared by 5 bases and J by 5 bases, with 13 bases between. The CDR3 consists of 13 residues. The CDR3 sequence: CSVSRDVDQPQHF. The CDR3 DNA is TGCAGCGTTTCCCGGGACGTTGATCAGCCCCAGCATTTT.

The CDR3 region is CASSLLASGSDEQFF. The CDR3 bases are TGTGCCAGCAGCTTATTGGCTAGCGGGAGCGATGAGCAGTTCTTC. The chain uses TRBV7-3 and TRBJ2-1; TRBD2 aligns across 10 bases. From germline, CDR1 is SGHTA and CDR2 FQGTGA. CDR3 length: 15 amino acids. The trim removed 2 bases at V and 8 bases at J, leaving 6 bases unmatched.

The rearrangement uses TRBV27 and TRBJ2-7; possible D gene TRBD1, 6 bases. Trimming shortened V by 5 bases and J by 2 bases, and 16 bases separated the two germline ends. The CDR3 has 15 residues. The germline gives CDR1 MNHEY, CDR2 SMNVEV (reference sequence). The CDR3 DNA is TGTGCCAGCAGTCTCTGGGGGACAAATGCCTACGAGCAGTACTTC. Residues: CASSLWGTNAYEQYF.

CDR3 sequence (DNA): TGTGCCAGCAGTTTCTCCGTAGGAGGCTACACCTTC. It is translated as CASSFSVGGYTF. The chain employs TRBV12-3 or TRBV12-4 and TRBJ1-2; no clear D gene. V lost 3 bases to trimming and J lost 8 bases, with 10 bases between them. This CDR3 has 12 amino acids.

The CDR3 protein is CASSLGQSEKLFF. The CDR3 DNA reads as TGTGCCAGCAGCTTGGGACAGTCTGAAAAACTGTTTTTT. This chain connects TRBV7-6 to TRBJ1-4; 7 bases line up with TRBD1. Germline loops: CDR1 SGHVS, CDR2 FNYEAQ. V gave up 3 bases and J gave up 7 bases; unmatched junction bases: 2. There are 13 residues in the CDR3. The variable domain in full, completed from reference TRBV7-6 and TRBJ1-4, reads GAGVSQSPRYKVTKRGQDVALRCDPISGHVSLYWYRQALGQGPEFLTYFNYEAQQDKSGLPNDRFSAERPEGSISTLTIQRTEQRDSAMYRCASSLGQSEKLFFGSGTQLSVL.

The chain links TRBV7-8 to TRBJ2-7; a possible D gene is TRBD1 (6 bases). This CDR3 region has 14 residues. The germline V gene encodes CDR1 SGHVS and CDR2 FQNEAQ. Trimming cost V 4 bases and J 3 bases, with 13 bases left between them. The CDR3 DNA is TGTGCCAGCAGCTCAGGGGCGGGTGGCTACGAGCAGTACTTC. The encoded protein is CASSSGAGGYEQYF.

The rearrangement links TRBV24-1 to TRBJ2-3, with unresolved D. Germline V lookup: CDR1 KGHDR, CDR2 SFDVKD. The CDR3 extends over 16 amino acids. V was shortened by 3 bases and J by 1 base, with 13 bases between the two germline ends. The CDR3 loop is CATSDLQFGGTDTQYF. Written as DNA, the CDR3 is TGTGCCACCAGTGATCTCCAATTCGGAGGCACAGATACGCAGTATTTT.

The chain recombines TRBV5-1 with TRBJ1-1, with 7 bases identical to TRBD1. Germline lookup yields CDR1 SGHRS and CDR2 YFSETQ. V lost 2 bases to trimming and J lost 4 bases; unmatched junction nucleotides: 8. The CDR3 runs to 15 residues. CDR3 bases: TGCGCCAGCAGCTTAAACAGGGGAGTGGGCACTGAAGCTTTCTTT. The encoded protein is CASSLNRGVGTEAFF.

The chain combines TRBV5-1 with TRBJ1-5; 8 nucleotides align to TRBD1. Germline V CDR1 and CDR2: SGHRS, YFSETQ. V was pared by 0 bases and J by 5 bases, with 10 bases of the junction left unmatched. This CDR3 is 17 amino acids long. CDR3 DNA sequence: TGCGCCAGCAGCTTGGAGGCCAGTGACAGGGGATATCAGCCCCAGCATTTT. The encoded protein is CASSLEASDRGYQPQHF. Based on the CDR3 plus reference TRBV5-1 and TRBJ1-5, the full variable domain is KAGVTQTPRYLIKTRGQQVTLSCSPISGHRSVSWYQQTPGQGLQFLFEYFSETQRNKGNFPGRFSGRQFSNSRSEMNVSTLELGDSALYLCASSLEASDRGYQPQHFGDGTRLSIL.

The J gene is TRBJ2-7, the V gene TRBV4-2; possibly TRBD2 for D (5 bases). Deletions cut 0 bases from V and 2 bases from J, with 17 bases between. Germline V gene lookup returns CDR1 LGHNA and CDR2 YNFKEQ. This CDR3 has 17 residues. The chain's CDR3 is CASSQDLGVTATYEQYF. The CDR3 region has the DNA TGTGCCAGCAGCCAAGATCTCGGGGTCACGGCCACCTACGAGCAGTACTTC.

V is TRBV29-1 and J is TRBJ2-1; tentatively, D is TRBD2 (6 bases). Germline CDR1 is SQVTM and CDR2 is ANQGSEA. The V gene lost 7 bases and the J gene lost 8 bases, with 6 bases spanning the gap. The CDR3 consists of 9 residues. The CDR3 reads CSGGDEQFF. The CDR3 DNA follows: TGCAGCGGGGGGGATGAGCAGTTCTTC.

Note on this clone: The same CDR3 can be traced to other DNA sequences in this sample. The rearrangement links TRBV5-4 to TRBJ2-1, with a tentative D call TRBD2 (5 bases). Germline CDR1 reads SGHNT; CDR2 reads YYREEE (reference sequence). The CDR3 has 15 amino acids. The ends were cut back, 4 bases at V and 4 bases at J, with 15 bases in the middle. CDR3 bases: TGTGCCAGCAGCCCGCGGACGTCGGGATACAATGAGCAGTTCTTC. This encodes CASSPRTSGYNEQFF. The whole variable domain, remainder taken from reference TRBV5-4 and TRBJ2-1, is ETGVTQSPTHLIKTRGQQVTLRCSSQSGHNTVSWYQQALGQGPQFIFQYYREEENGRGNFPPRFSGLQFPNYSSELNVNALELDDSALYLCASSPRTSGYNEQFFGPGTRLTVL.

J is TRBJ1-3 and V is TRBV3-1 (or the pseudogene TRBV3-2); 10 nucleotides align to TRBD1. Germline values: CDR1 LGHDT, CDR2 YNNKEL (reference sequence). CDR3 length: 14 amino acids. V lost 4 bases to trimming and J lost 10 bases; unmatched junction nucleotides: 7. The CDR3 reads CASSRRQGARTIYF. The CDR3 nucleotides read TGTGCCAGCAGCCGGAGACAGGGGGCAAGGACCATATATTTT.

V and J are TRBV4-1 and TRBJ1-2; D unresolved. The CDR3 runs to 15 residues. CDR1 is MGHRA and CDR2 is YSYEKL in the germline V gene. Trimming left V 3 bases short and J 3 bases short, with 14 bases between. The CDR3 loop is CASSQENRFDYGYTF. The CDR3 nucleotides read TGCGCCAGCAGCCAGGAGAATCGTTTTGACTATGGCTACACCTTC.

The V gene is TRBV5-1, the J gene TRBJ1-2; 8 bases line up with TRBD1. CDR1 is SGHRS and CDR2 is YFSETQ in the germline V gene. This CDR3 has 14 residues. J gave up 6 bases and V 0 bases, and 4 bases lay outside the gene matches. The CDR3 nucleotides read TGCGCCAGCAGCTTGGACAACAGGGGGGATGGCTACACCTTC. Amino acid sequence: CASSLDNRGDGYTF. Full variable domain (rest looked up from reference TRBV5-1 and TRBJ1-2): KAGVTQTPRYLIKTRGQQVTLSCSPISGHRSVSWYQQTPGQGLQFLFEYFSETQRNKGNFPGRFSGRQFSNSRSEMNVSTLELGDSALYLCASSLDNRGDGYTFGSGTRLTVV.

This clone was detected only a few times. V gene TRBV4-3 combines with J gene TRBJ1-4; D is perhaps TRBD1 (6 bases). Germline CDR1 is LGHNA and CDR2 is YSLEER. V lost 6 bases, J lost 5 bases, and 16 bases lay in between. CDR3 size: 15 residues. The CDR3 region has the DNA TGCGCCAGCAGTCCAACAGGGTCCGCCAATGAAAAACTGTTTTTT. This codes for CASSPTGSANEKLFF.